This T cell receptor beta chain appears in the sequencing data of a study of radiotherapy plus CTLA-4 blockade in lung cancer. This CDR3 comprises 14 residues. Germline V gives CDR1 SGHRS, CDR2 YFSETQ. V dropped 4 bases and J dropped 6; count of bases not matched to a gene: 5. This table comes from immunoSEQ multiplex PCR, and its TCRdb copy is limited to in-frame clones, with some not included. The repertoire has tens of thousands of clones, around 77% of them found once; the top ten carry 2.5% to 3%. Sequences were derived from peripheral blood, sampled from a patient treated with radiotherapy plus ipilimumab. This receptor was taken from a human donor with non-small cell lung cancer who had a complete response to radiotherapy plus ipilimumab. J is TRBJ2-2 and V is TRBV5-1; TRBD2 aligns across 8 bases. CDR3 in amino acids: CASSLSGIAGELFF. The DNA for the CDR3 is TGCGCCAGCAGCCTTAGCGGGATTGCCGGGGAGCTGTTTTTT.